What follows are 10 T cell receptor beta chains derived from one specimen sequenced in a study of blood T cell repertoires in COVID-19. Assay used: immunoSEQ multiplex PCR; TCRdb lists only in-frame clones, some missing. The sample has over 150,000 clones, over 60% seen once. Sequenced input: peripheral blood. These receptors all come from a man aged 55 to 70 with acute or convalescent COVID-19.

The V and J genes are TRBV6-2 or TRBV6-3 and TRBJ1-5; TRBD1 matches 8 bases. CDR1 is MNHEY and CDR2 is SVGEGT in the germline V gene. Trimming at V came to 5 bases and at J to 0 bases, leaving 6 bases not matched to a gene. This CDR3 spans 16 amino acids. The CDR3 region has the DNA TGTGCCAGCAGTCCGTGGACAGGGATTAGCAATCAGCCCCAGCATTTT. It yields the protein CASSPWTGISNQPQHF.

The genes are TRBV29-1 and TRBJ2-1, with a tentative D call TRBD2 (5 bases). Trimming removed 0 bases at V and 2 bases at J, with 8 bases between. The CDR3 extends over 14 amino acids. CDR1 is SQVTM, CDR2 ANQGSEA, per germline. The CDR3 loop is CSVEDQRPYNEQFF. As DNA, the CDR3 is TGCAGCGTTGAAGACCAGCGGCCCTACAATGAGCAGTTCTTC.

The chain combines TRBV27 with TRBJ2-1; tentative D call: TRBD1 (6 bases). This CDR3 spans 14 amino acids. The germline V gene encodes CDR1 MNHEY and CDR2 SMNVEV (reference sequence). Trimming took 5 bases from V and 8 from J, leaving 16 bases between them. In DNA, the CDR3 is TGTGCCAGCAGTCCTACCACAGGGTCGGATGAGCAGTTCTTC. This encodes CASSPTTGSDEQFF.

The genes are TRBV18 and TRBJ1-2; D call uncertain. The CDR3 is 16 amino acids. From germline, CDR1 is KGHSH and CDR2 LQKENI. Trimming took off 0 bases at V and 0 bases at J, with 11 bases between the two ends. The CDR3 loop is CASSPPIRNTNYGYTF. The CDR3 DNA reads as TGTGCCAGCTCACCACCGATCAGGAACACTAACTATGGCTACACCTTC. Full variable domain (rest looked up from reference TRBV18 and TRBJ1-2): NAGVMQNPRHLVRRRGQEARLRCSPMKGHSHVYWYRQLPEEGLKFMVYLQKENIIDESGMPKERFSAEFPKEGPSILRIQQVVRGDSAAYFCASSPPIRNTNYGYTFGSGTRLTVV.

The rearrangement uses TRBV19 and TRBJ1-5; TRBD1 matches 8 bases. CDR1 and CDR2 (germline): LNHDA, SQIVND (reference sequence). The CDR3 totals 14 residues. V lost 7 bases, J lost 7 bases, and 9 bases stayed unmatched. The chain's CDR3 is CASTTDRGGQPQHF. CDR3 nucleotide sequence: TGTGCCAGTACCACCGACAGGGGAGGCCAGCCCCAGCATTTT.

The chain links TRBV7-8 to TRBJ2-2; a weak D match, TRBD1 (5 bases). The CDR3 spans 15 residues. CDR1 is SGHVS, CDR2 FQNEAQ, per germline. V was pared by 2 bases and J by 5 bases, with 12 bases between. The CDR3 sequence: CASSLSQEWTGELFF. The CDR3, as DNA: TGTGCCAGCAGCTTATCACAGGAGTGGACCGGGGAGCTGTTTTTT. Combining the CDR3 with reference TRBV7-8 and TRBJ2-2 gives the whole variable domain GAGVSQSPRYKVAKRGQDVALRCDPISGHVSLFWYQQALGQGPEFLTYFQNEAQLDKSGLPSDRFFAERPEGSVSTLKIQRTQQEDSAVYLCASSLSQEWTGELFFGEGSRLTVL.

In DNA form, the CDR3 reads TGCGCCAGCAGCTTGGCCGGGACAGGGGGTTACTATGGCTACACCTTC. Encoded protein: CASSLAGTGGYYGYTF. The chain joins TRBV5-1 to TRBJ1-2; 11 bases match TRBD1. CDR3 length: 16 amino acids. CDR1 SGHRS and CDR2 YFSETQ come from the germline V gene. J lost 3 bases, V lost 0 bases, and 4 bases had no gene match.

This chain uses TRBV6-5 with TRBJ1-1; maybe TRBD1 (6 bases). The V gene lost 2 bases and the J gene lost 3 bases, with 7 bases spanning the gap. CDR1 and CDR2 (germline): MNHEY, SVGAGI. The length of the CDR3 is 13 residues. The CDR3 bases are TGTGCCAGCAGTTACAAGGGGGACACTGAAGCTTTCTTT. Residues: CASSYKGDTEAFF.

This clone was seen once. This chain links TRBV12-3 or TRBV12-4 with TRBJ1-1; 9 positions match TRBD1. CDR3 length: 11 residues. With 3 bases clipped from V and 11 bases from J, the junction kept 1 base outside the gene matches. CDR3 residues: CASSFGTGAFF. The CDR3 DNA is TGTGCCAGCAGTTTTGGGACAGGGGCTTTCTTT.

This clone was seen once. The J gene is TRBJ1-2, the V gene TRBV18; tentative D call: TRBD1 (5 bases). Germline V gene sequence: CDR1 KGHSH, CDR2 LQKENI. Trimming removed 0 bases from V and 6 bases from J, with 14 bases in between. The length of the CDR3 is 15 residues. The CDR3 region has the DNA TGTGCCAGCTCACCACCGGTAGGGACTAGCCATGGCTACACCTTC. It specifies CASSPPVGTSHGYTF. The variable domain in full, completed from reference TRBV18 and TRBJ1-2, reads NAGVMQNPRHLVRRRGQEARLRCSPMKGHSHVYWYRQLPEEGLKFMVYLQKENIIDESGMPKERFSAEFPKEGPSILRIQQVVRGDSAAYFCASSPPVGTSHGYTFGSGTRLTVV.